This T cell receptor (beta chain) was sequenced in a study of T-cell reconstitution after alpha-beta-depleted transplantation in children. Unique molecular identifiers were used to barcode this TCRbeta library. TCRdb recomputed calls from the PCR reads with MiXCR, one row per CDR3 protein. The table lists fewer than 90,000 distinct CDR3 sequences, about 7% of them singletons, with about 2.3% in the top ten. This clonotype has ten or more counts. CDR3 length: 12 amino acids. Germline CDR1 is MDHEN and CDR2 is SYDVKM. The chain employs TRBV28 and TRBJ2-2; TRBD2 matches 8 bases. Sequenced material: PBMCs from the stem cell graft donor, taken from the stem cell graft. This sequence was found in a human donor who donated a stem cell graft to a child with acute lymphoblastic leukemia. CDR3 region: CGSAGATGELFF. The DNA for the CDR3 is TGTGGGTCAGCGGGAGCCACCGGGGAGCTGTTTTTT.